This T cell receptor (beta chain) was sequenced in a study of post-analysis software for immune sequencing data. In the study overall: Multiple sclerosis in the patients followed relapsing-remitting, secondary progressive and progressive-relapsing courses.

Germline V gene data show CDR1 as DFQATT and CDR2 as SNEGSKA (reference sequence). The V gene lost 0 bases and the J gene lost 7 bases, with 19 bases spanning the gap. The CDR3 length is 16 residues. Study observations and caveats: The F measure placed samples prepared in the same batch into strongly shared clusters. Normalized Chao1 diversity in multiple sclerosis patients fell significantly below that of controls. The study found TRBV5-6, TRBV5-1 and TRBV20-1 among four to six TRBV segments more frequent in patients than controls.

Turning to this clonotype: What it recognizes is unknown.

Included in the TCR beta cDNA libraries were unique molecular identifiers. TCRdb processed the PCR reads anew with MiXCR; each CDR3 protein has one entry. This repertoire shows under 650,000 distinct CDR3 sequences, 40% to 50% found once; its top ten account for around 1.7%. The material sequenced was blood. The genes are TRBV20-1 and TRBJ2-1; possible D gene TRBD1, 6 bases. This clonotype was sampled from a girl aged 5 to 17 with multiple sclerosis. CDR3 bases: TGCAGTGCTAGAGATCCGGAACAGGGTGGTTGGAATGAGCAGTTCTTC. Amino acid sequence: CSARDPEQGGWNEQFF.